Below, 14 T cell receptor beta chains from the same sample are listed, as sequenced in a study of blood T cell repertoires in COVID-19 (dated by TCRdb to the early 2020s). Receptor amplification or capture employed the immunoSEQ multiplex PCR assay. The immuneACCESS repertoire file appears here via TCRdb, limited to in-frame rearrangements. These files lack a portion of the clones; in checked studies, under half of the deficit traces to unresolved V genes, and the cause of the others is not known. A total of 130,000 or so clones appear in this sample, about 88% of them only once. The top ten constitute roughly 2.2% of the sample. The specimen sequenced was PBMCs or T cells enriched from blood (not recorded which). The receptor source for this set is a man between 35 and 55 years old with acute COVID-19.

In its sample, this clone was seen once. The chain has TRBV6-5 and TRBJ1-1; D is ambiguous. Germline V gene lookup returns CDR1 MNHEY and CDR2 SVGAGI. CDR3 length equals 15 residues. Trimming left V 6 bases short and J 0 bases short, with 14 bases between. DNA for the CDR3: TGTGCCAGCAGGGAGGACGGCTACATGAACACTGAAGCTTTCTTT. Translated: CASREDGYMNTEAFF.

This chain uses TRBV6-5 with TRBJ2-3; 7 nucleotides line up with TRBD2. The J segment lost 4 bases and the V segment lost 6 bases, leaving 10 bases of the junction unmatched. The V gene's germline CDR1 is MNHEY and CDR2 SVGAGI. This CDR3 is built from 15 residues. The CDR3 DNA reads TGTGCCAGCAGCTCTGCGACTAGCAAAGCAGATACGCAGTATTTT. Encoded protein: CASSSATSKADTQYF.

This chain links TRBV5-1 with TRBJ2-1; tentative D call: TRBD2 (6 bases). The CDR3 consists of 13 residues. The ends were cut back, 4 bases at V and 5 bases at J, with 10 bases in the middle. Per the germline V gene, CDR1 is SGHRS and CDR2 is YFSETQ. The chain's CDR3 is CASSPGLHNEQFF. As DNA, the CDR3 is TGCGCCAGCAGCCCGGGACTTCACAATGAGCAGTTCTTC.

The chain uses TRBV7-9 and TRBJ1-1, with 9 bases identical to TRBD1. The germline V gene encodes CDR1 SEHNR and CDR2 FQNEAQ (reference sequence). Trimming removed 4 bases from V and 1 base from J; junction bases left unmatched: 4. CDR3 length: 15 residues. The CDR3: CASSYGTGRNTEAFF. The CDR3 nucleotides read TGTGCCAGCAGCTATGGGACAGGGCGGAACACTGAAGCTTTCTTT.

With regard to this clone: The missing conserved phenylalanine or tryptophan at the end of this CDR3 makes a read error likely. It is unclear where the CDR3 begins or ends on the DNA, so no DNA is shown, and the CDR3 is as TCRdb lists it. This chain joins TRBV23-1 and TRBJ2-7; the table gives TRBD1 as D, unverified against the DNA. TRBV23-1 is recorded as an ORF, its role being uncertain. The CDR3 spans 13 amino acids, including both terminal residues. This chain's CDR3 is CASSLLEDRGPLR.

The chain joins TRBV28 to TRBJ1-6; TRBD1 matches 8 bases. The V gene end was trimmed by 3 bases and the J gene end by 7 bases; junction bases not matched to a gene: 5. Germline V gene data show CDR1 as MDHEN and CDR2 as SYDVKM. This CDR3 is built from 15 residues. The CDR3 bases are TGTGCCAGCAGTTTTGCAGGACAGGGAAATTCACCCCTCCACTTT. Translating gives CASSFAGQGNSPLHF.

The chain employs TRBV5-3 and TRBJ2-7, with 7 positions matching TRBD1. TRBV5-3 falls under the ORF class, with uncertain function. There are 17 residues in the CDR3. V trimming: 7 bases; J trimming: 4 bases; junction bases outside the gene matches: 20. CDR3: CARYFSNRAGGFYEQYF. CDR3 DNA sequence: TGTGCCAGATACTTTTCGAACAGGGCAGGGGGTTTTTACGAGCAGTACTTC.

The rearrangement links TRBV6-5 to TRBJ2-7, with 7 bases identical to TRBD1. Germline lookup yields CDR1 MNHEY and CDR2 SVGAGI. This CDR3 is 14 amino acids long. The J segment lost 2 bases and the V segment lost 4 bases, leaving 5 bases of the junction unmatched. This CDR3 is CASSSPGTAYEQYF. Here the CDR3 DNA reads TGTGCCAGCAGTTCTCCCGGGACAGCCTACGAGCAGTACTTC.

The gene calls are TRBV5-8 and TRBJ1-1; tentatively, D is TRBD1 (5 bases). CDR3 length equals 11 residues. The germline V gene has CDR1 SGHTS and CDR2 YDEGEE. V lost 7 bases to trimming and J lost 11 bases, with 15 bases between them. The CDR3 reads CASAWGGAAFF. The CDR3, as DNA: TGTGCCAGCGCTTGGGGAGGGGCCGCTTTCTTT.

V usage is TRBV28 and J usage is TRBJ1-1, with D maybe TRBD1 (5 bases). Per germline, CDR1 MDHEN and CDR2 SYDVKM. This CDR3 comprises 15 residues. The V end was cut by 5 bases, the J end by 8 bases, with 21 bases between. CDR3 in amino acids: CASSPPLGHPREAFF. DNA for the CDR3: TGTGCCAGCAGTCCACCCCTCGGACACCCTAGAGAAGCTTTCTTT.

The CDR3 DNA sequence: TGTGCCAGCAGCCTCAGAGGCACTGAAGCTTTCTTT. Amino acids: CASSLRGTEAFF. The chain has TRBV3-1 (or the pseudogene TRBV3-2) and TRBJ1-1; no firm D call. The CDR3 contains 12 residues. Germline V lookup: CDR1 LGHDT, CDR2 YNNKEL (reference sequence). The V gene lost 4 bases and the J gene lost 4 bases, with 7 bases spanning the gap.

This clone was seen a single time. The J gene is TRBJ1-2, the V gene TRBV28; the D gene is possibly TRBD1 (6 bases). Germline V gene data show CDR1 as MDHEN and CDR2 as SYDVKM. The CDR3 spans 17 residues. Trimming cost V 7 bases and J 0 bases, with 21 bases left between them. The CDR3 sequence is CASTPGGGLLANYGYTF. The CDR3 region has the DNA TGTGCCAGCACCCCTGGGGGGGGGCTCTTAGCTAACTATGGCTACACCTTC.

This chain links TRBV27 with TRBJ2-2; 8 nucleotides agree with TRBD1. Germline CDR1 is MNHEY and CDR2 is SMNVEV (reference sequence). The CDR3 spans 18 residues. V shed 2 bases, J shed 4 bases, and the junction held 12 bases outside the gene matches. The CDR3 nucleotides are TGTGCCAGCAGTTTAAACAGGGGGTGGGTAGGTCTCACCGGGGAGCTGTTTTTT. This sequence encodes CASSLNRGWVGLTGELFF.

This clone was observed a single time. The chain recombines TRBV11-2 with TRBJ2-1, with 9 bases fitting TRBD2. The germline V gene has CDR1 SGHAT and CDR2 FQNNGV. The junction had 14 bases not matched to a gene; V was cut back by 1 base and J by 4 bases. This CDR3 region has 19 residues. DNA of the CDR3: TGTGCCAGCAGCTTAGTCCCCTCTCCGCTAGCGGGAAGATACAATGAGCAGTTCTTC. Protein: CASSLVPSPLAGRYNEQFF.